The 20 T cell receptor beta chains below come from one sample, sequenced in a study of shared clonotypes between healthy human individuals. Produced via immunoSEQ multiplex PCR; TCRdb's table is partial and in-frame only. This table has 2 million to 3 million clones, under 95% appearing once. Sequencing was carried out using naive CD4+ T cells from PBMCs. The subset denotes: CD45RA+ positively selected. These receptors all stem from a man aged 18 to 29 in good health. Some clones in this sample may be carry-over from other donors' samples.

In the case of this clone: The sample carries other DNA sequences with the same CDR3. The chain couples TRBV9 to TRBJ1-1; D unresolved. Between the trimmed V and J ends, which lost 4 bases and 1 base, there was a span of 8 bases. The CDR3 contains 13 residues. Germline values: CDR1 SGDLS, CDR2 YYNGEE. CDR3 DNA sequence: TGTGCCAGCAGCCCGACGGGGAACACTGAAGCTTTCTTT. Translated, it gives CASSPTGNTEAFF.

The chain couples TRBV9 to TRBJ1-2, with D tentatively TRBD1 (5 bases). V lost 4 bases and J 6 bases, leaving 19 bases between the germline ends. Germline assignment: CDR1 SGDLS and CDR2 YYNGEE. The CDR3 has 15 residues. CDR3 DNA: TGTGCCAGCAGCCCACGGGGCCAACACGACCATGGCTACACCTTC. The encoded protein is CASSPRGQHDHGYTF.

The chain combines TRBV11-2 with TRBJ1-4; D is ambiguous. The V end lost 4 bases, the J end lost 6 bases, and 9 bases lay between the germline ends. This CDR3 is built from 13 residues. Germline values: CDR1 SGHAT, CDR2 FQNNGV. CDR3 protein: CASSSTPYEKLFF. In DNA, the CDR3 is TGTGCCAGCAGCTCCACCCCTTATGAAAAACTGTTTTTT.

V usage is TRBV7-8 and J usage is TRBJ1-1; no reliable D call. Germline assignment: CDR1 SGHVS and CDR2 FQNEAQ. The CDR3 is 14 residues long. The ends were cut back, 6 bases at V and 1 base at J, with 12 bases in the middle. The CDR3 spells CASSLFNSNTEAFF. In nucleotides, the CDR3 is TGTGCCAGCAGTCTCTTCAATTCGAACACTGAAGCTTTCTTT.

The chain uses TRBV5-8 and TRBJ2-3, with a tentative D call TRBD2 (7 bases). CDR3 size: 15 residues. Deletions cut 2 bases from V and 5 bases from J, with 15 bases between. Germline-derived CDR1 and CDR2 are SGHTS and YDEGEE. CDR3 amino acids: CASSLGGAQGDTQYF. The CDR3 nucleotides are TGTGCCAGCAGCTTAGGGGGGGCGCAGGGAGATACGCAGTATTTT.

The V and J genes are TRBV2 and TRBJ1-1, with 7 bases identical to TRBD1. Germline CDR1 SNHLY, CDR2 FYNNEI. This CDR3 has 14 residues. The ends lost 2 bases at V and 10 bases at J; junction bases unmatched: 10. CDR3: CASSEKGGSRGAFF. The CDR3 bases are TGTGCCAGCAGTGAAAAAGGGGGCAGTCGGGGAGCTTTCTTT. Full variable domain (remainder filled in from reference TRBV2 and TRBJ1-1): EPEVTQTPSHQVTQMGQEVILRCVPISNHLYFYWYRQILGQKVEFLVSFYNNEISEKSEIFDDQFSVERPDGSNFTLKIRSTKLEDSAMYFCASSEKGGSRGAFFGQGTRLTVV.

The chain carries TRBV9 and TRBJ2-7; 12 bases line up with TRBD2. The junction had 8 bases not matched to a gene; V was cut back by 7 bases and J by 6 bases. CDR1 and CDR2 from the germline V gene are SGDLS and YYNGEE. This CDR3 contains 14 residues. CDR3 in DNA: TGTGCCAGCGGATCCGGACTAGCGGGAACCGAGCAGTACTTC. Protein product: CASGSGLAGTEQYF.

This clone was detected once. The chain recombines TRBV4-1 with TRBJ2-2; D may be TRBD1 (5 bases). Trimming removed 3 bases from V and 6 bases from J, with 14 bases in between. CDR3 length: 15 residues. CDR1 and CDR2 from the germline V gene are MGHRA and YSYEKL. The CDR3: CASSHADRSPGELFF. Written as DNA, the CDR3 is TGCGCCAGCAGCCATGCTGACAGATCACCCGGGGAGCTGTTTTTT.

This clone was found once. The chain carries TRBV6-1 and TRBJ2-7; D may correspond to TRBD1 or TRBD2 (5 bases each). The CDR3 contains 15 residues. Germline CDR1 is MNHNS and CDR2 is SASEGT. V lost 5 bases and J 2 bases, leaving 16 bases between the germline ends. This CDR3 reads CASSRSGTGAYEQYF. The CDR3, as DNA: TGTGCCAGCAGTAGATCCGGGACGGGCGCCTACGAGCAGTACTTC.

The rearrangement links TRBV9 to TRBJ2-5, with TRBD1 identical over 9 bases. The germline V gene has CDR1 SGDLS and CDR2 YYNGEE. The CDR3 contains 16 residues. The V gene end was trimmed by 5 bases and the J gene end by 3 bases; junction bases not matched to a gene: 11. CDR3 in amino acids: CASSVTGGRGEETQYF. DNA for the CDR3: TGTGCCAGCAGTGTAACAGGGGGCCGGGGGGAAGAGACCCAGTACTTC.

Of note for this clone: The sample holds other DNA sequences that translate to the same CDR3. The rearrangement links TRBV6-5 to TRBJ1-1, with D uncertain. V shed 0 bases and J shed 5 bases, with 7 bases lying between them. Germline V CDR1 and CDR2: MNHEY, SVGAGI. The CDR3 length is 13 residues. As DNA, the CDR3 is TGTGCCAGCAGTTACTCATGGGGTACTGAAGCTTTCTTT. Residues: CASSYSWGTEAFF.

V usage is TRBV9 and J usage is TRBJ2-4, with unresolved D. The CDR3 is 16 amino acids. Trimming stripped 0 bases from V and 0 bases from J, with 10 bases between. Germline V gene lookup returns CDR1 SGDLS and CDR2 YYNGEE. CDR3 in amino acids: CASSVGFSPAKNIQYF. CDR3 coding DNA: TGTGCCAGCAGCGTAGGTTTTTCCCCAGCCAAAAACATTCAGTACTTC.

This chain joins TRBV11-2 and TRBJ2-2; D gene uncertain. With 1 base removed from V and 1 base from J, the gap between germline ends came to 7 bases. CDR3 length: 15 residues. Germline CDR1 reads SGHAT; CDR2 reads FQNNGV. CDR3 in amino acids: CASSLVNWNTGELFF. For the CDR3, the DNA is TGTGCCAGCAGCTTAGTGAATTGGAACACCGGGGAGCTGTTTTTT.

The chain uses TRBV5-4 and TRBJ2-6, with D possibly matching TRBD1 (6 bases). V was cut by 6 bases and J by 2 bases, with 18 bases left in between. The CDR3 length is 17 residues. The V gene's germline CDR1 is SGHNT and CDR2 YYREEE (reference sequence). Written as DNA, the CDR3 is TGTGCCAGCACCCCGCTGGGGAACAGGGCTGGGGCCAACGTCCTGACTTTC. Protein product: CASTPLGNRAGANVLTF. Full variable domain (outside the CDR3, taken from reference TRBV5-4 and TRBJ2-6): ETGVTQSPTHLIKTRGQQVTLRCSSQSGHNTVSWYQQALGQGPQFIFQYYREEENGRGNFPPRFSGLQFPNYSSELNVNALELDDSALYLCASTPLGNRAGANVLTFGAGSRLTVL.

The rearrangement joins TRBV7-3 to TRBJ2-1; D uncertain. Germline loops: CDR1 SGHTA, CDR2 FQGTGA. Trimming cost V 1 base and J 6 bases, with 13 bases left between them. This CDR3 has 15 amino acids. In nucleotides, the CDR3 is TGTGCCAGCAGCTTAATAGGTCGCCCCCTCAATGAGCAGTTCTTC. Protein: CASSLIGRPLNEQFF.

This chain links TRBV6-5 with TRBJ2-1; a possible D gene is TRBD2 (5 bases). Per germline, CDR1 MNHEY and CDR2 SVGAGI. Trimming stripped 2 bases from V and 4 bases from J, with 12 bases between. The CDR3 extends over 15 amino acids. CDR3 loop: CASSYGVAQYNEQFF. CDR3 coding DNA: TGTGCCAGCAGTTACGGGGTAGCGCAGTACAATGAGCAGTTCTTC.

V gene TRBV7-2 combines with J gene TRBJ2-7, with TRBD2 matching over 9 bases. Trimming took 3 bases from V and 2 from J; bases not matched to a gene: 5. The CDR3 extends over 15 amino acids. Germline V CDR1 and CDR2: SGHTA, FQGNSA. The CDR3 region has the DNA TGTGCCAGCAGCTTTGGCGGGGGGGCAGCCTACGAGCAGTACTTC. Amino acid sequence: CASSFGGGAAYEQYF.

CDR3 nucleotide sequence: TGTGCCAGCAGCTACACAGGTACCCGAGAGACCCAGTACTTC. Protein: CASSYTGTRETQYF. The rearrangement joins TRBV7-8 to TRBJ2-5; D possibly corresponds to TRBD1 (5 bases). This CDR3 contains 14 residues. With 4 bases removed from V and 4 bases from J, the gap between germline ends came to 13 bases. CDR1 is SGHVS, CDR2 FQNEAQ, per germline.

This clone was seen more than once but under ten times. The rearrangement uses TRBV28 and TRBJ2-1; TRBD2 matches at 10 bases. Per germline, CDR1 MDHEN and CDR2 SYDVKM. The V segment lost 2 bases and the J segment 10 bases; nucleotides outside the gene matches: 14. The CDR3 runs to 17 residues. CDR3 amino acids: CASSLNWASGSLPEQFF. The CDR3 DNA is TGTGCCAGCAGTTTAAATTGGGCTAGCGGGAGCCTCCCGGAGCAGTTCTTC.

Notes on this clone: Its ends do not fully match the called genes, so a read error is possible. The rearrangement links TRBV5-4 to TRBJ2-5; 14 positions match TRBD2. The germline V gene encodes CDR1 SGHNT and CDR2 YYREEE (reference sequence). The CDR3 is made up of 15 amino acids. CDR3 protein: CASSLVGLAGEAQYF. The CDR3 region has the DNA TGTGCCAGCAGCTTGGTGGGACTAGCGGGAGAGGCCCAGTACTTC. Full variable domain (missing parts from reference TRBV5-4 and TRBJ2-5): ETGVTQSPTHLIKTRGQQVTLRCSSQSGHNTVSWYQQALGQGPQFIFQYYREEENGRGNFPPRFSGLQFPNYSSELNVNALELDDSALYLCASSLVGLAGEAQYFGPGTRLLVL.